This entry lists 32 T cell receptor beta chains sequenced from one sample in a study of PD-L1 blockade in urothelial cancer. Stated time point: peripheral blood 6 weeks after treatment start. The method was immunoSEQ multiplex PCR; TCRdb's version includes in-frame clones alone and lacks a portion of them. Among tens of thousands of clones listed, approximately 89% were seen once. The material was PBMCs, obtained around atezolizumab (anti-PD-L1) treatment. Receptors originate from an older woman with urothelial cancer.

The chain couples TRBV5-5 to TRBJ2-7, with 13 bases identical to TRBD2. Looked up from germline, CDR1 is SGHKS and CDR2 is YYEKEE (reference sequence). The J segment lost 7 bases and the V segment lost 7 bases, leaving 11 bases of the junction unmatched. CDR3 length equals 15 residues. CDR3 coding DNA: TGTGCCAGCGCGGGACTAGCGGGGCCACGGGATGAGCAGTACTTC. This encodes CASAGLAGPRDEQYF.

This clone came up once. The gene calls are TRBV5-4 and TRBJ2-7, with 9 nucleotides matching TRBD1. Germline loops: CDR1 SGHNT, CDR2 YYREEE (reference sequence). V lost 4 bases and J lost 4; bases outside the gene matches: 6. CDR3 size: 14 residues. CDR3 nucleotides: TGTGCCAGCAGCGGGACGACAGGGGGATACGAGCAGTACTTC. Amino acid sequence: CASSGTTGGYEQYF.

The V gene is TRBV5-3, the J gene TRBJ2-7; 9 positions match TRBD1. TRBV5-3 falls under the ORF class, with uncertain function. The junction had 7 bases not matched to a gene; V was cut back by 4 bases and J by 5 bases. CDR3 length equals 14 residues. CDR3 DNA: TGTGCCAGAAGCCGCCGGGACAGGGCCAACGAGCAGTACTTC. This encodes CARSRRDRANEQYF.

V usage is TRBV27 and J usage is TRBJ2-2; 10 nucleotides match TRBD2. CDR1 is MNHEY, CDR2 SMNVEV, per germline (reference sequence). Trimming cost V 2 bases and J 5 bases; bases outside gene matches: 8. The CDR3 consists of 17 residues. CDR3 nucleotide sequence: TGTGCCAGCAGTTTAGGGCTAGCGGGAGCGGGTACCGGGGAGCTGTTTTTT. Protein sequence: CASSLGLAGAGTGELFF.

In DNA, the CDR3 is TGTGCCAGCAGCTCCGCAGGATCCGGGAACACTGAAGCTTTCTTT. The encoded protein is CASSSAGSGNTEAFF. The chain recombines TRBV6-5 with TRBJ1-1; D gene unclear. Trimming removed 6 bases from V and 1 base from J, with 15 bases in between. The CDR3 loop spans 15 amino acids. From germline, CDR1 is MNHEY and CDR2 SVGAGI.

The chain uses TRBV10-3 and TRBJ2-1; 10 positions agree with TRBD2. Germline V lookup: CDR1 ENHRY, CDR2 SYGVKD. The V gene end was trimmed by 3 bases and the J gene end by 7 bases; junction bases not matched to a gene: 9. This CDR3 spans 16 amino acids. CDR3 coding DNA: TGTGCCATCAGTGACCCCTGGCAGCGGGAGGGTAATGAGCAGTTCTTC. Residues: CAISDPWQREGNEQFF.

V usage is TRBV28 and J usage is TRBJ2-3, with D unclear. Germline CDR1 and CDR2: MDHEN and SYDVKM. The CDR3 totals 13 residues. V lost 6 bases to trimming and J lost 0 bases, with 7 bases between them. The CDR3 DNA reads TGTGCCAGCAGCGCGATAAGCACAGATACGCAGTATTTT. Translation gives CASSAISTDTQYF.

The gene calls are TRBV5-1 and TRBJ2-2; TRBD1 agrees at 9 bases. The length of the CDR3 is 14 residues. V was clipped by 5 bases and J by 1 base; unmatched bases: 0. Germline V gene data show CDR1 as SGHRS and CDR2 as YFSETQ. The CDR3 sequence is CASRGQGNTGELFF. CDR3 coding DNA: TGCGCCAGCAGGGGACAGGGGAACACCGGGGAGCTGTTTTTT.

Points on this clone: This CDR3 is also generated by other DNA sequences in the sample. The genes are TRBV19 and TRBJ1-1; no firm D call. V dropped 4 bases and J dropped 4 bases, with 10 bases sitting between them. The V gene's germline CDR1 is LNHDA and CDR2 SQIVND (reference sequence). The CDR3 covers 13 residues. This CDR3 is CASSTGVGTEAFF. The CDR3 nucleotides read TGTGCCAGTAGTACCGGAGTGGGCACTGAAGCTTTCTTT. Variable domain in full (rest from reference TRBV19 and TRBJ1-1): DGGITQSPKYLFRKEGQNVTLSCEQNLNHDAMYWYRQDPGQGLRLIYYSQIVNDFQKGDIAEGYSVSREKKESFPLTVTSAQKNPTAFYLCASSTGVGTEAFFGQGTRLTVV.

For the CDR3, the DNA is TGTGCCAGCAGTTCGGGACTAGCAACCTACAATGAGCAGTTCTTC. This encodes CASSSGLATYNEQFF. The chain combines TRBV6-5 with TRBJ2-1, with 9 bases identical to TRBD2. Germline values: CDR1 MNHEY, CDR2 SVGAGI. Trimming at V came to 4 bases and at J to 2 bases, leaving 3 bases not matched to a gene. The CDR3 spans 15 residues.

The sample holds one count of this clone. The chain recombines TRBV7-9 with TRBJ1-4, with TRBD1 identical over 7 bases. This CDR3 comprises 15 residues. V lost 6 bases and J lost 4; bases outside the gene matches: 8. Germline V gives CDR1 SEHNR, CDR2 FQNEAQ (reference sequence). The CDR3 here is CASSWWDSVNEKLFF. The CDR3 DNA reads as TGTGCCAGCAGTTGGTGGGACAGCGTTAATGAAAAACTGTTTTTT.

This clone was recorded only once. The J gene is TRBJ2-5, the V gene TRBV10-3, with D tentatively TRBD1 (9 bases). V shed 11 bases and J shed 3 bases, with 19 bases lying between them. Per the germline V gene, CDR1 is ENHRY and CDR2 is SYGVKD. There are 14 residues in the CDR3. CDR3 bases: TGTGCCTCGGGGGGGACAGGGCCCGAAGAGACCCAGTACTTC. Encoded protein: CASGGTGPEETQYF.

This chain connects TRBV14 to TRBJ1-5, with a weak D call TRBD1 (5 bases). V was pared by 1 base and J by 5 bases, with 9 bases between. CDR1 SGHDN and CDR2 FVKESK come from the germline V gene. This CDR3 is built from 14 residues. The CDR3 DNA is TGTGCCAGCAGCCAAGGGGGCGCTTATCAGCCCCAGCATTTT. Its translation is CASSQGGAYQPQHF.

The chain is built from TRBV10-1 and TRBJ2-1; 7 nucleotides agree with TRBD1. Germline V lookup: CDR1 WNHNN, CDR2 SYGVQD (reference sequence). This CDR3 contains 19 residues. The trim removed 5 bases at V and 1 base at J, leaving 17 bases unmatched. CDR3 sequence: CASSPEDRRESRSYNEQFF. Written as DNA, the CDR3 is TGCGCCAGCAGTCCCGAGGACAGGCGAGAAAGTAGGTCCTACAATGAGCAGTTCTTC.

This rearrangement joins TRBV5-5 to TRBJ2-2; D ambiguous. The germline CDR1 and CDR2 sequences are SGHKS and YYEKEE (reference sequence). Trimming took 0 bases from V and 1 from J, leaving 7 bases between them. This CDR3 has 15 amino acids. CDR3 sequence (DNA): TGTGCCAGCAGCTTGGGGCCCGAGAACACCGGGGAGCTGTTTTTT. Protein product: CASSLGPENTGELFF.

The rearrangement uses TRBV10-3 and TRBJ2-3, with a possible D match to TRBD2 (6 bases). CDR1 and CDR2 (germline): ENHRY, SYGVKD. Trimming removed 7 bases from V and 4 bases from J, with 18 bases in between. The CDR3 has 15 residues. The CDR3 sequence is CAITRLVGGADTQYF. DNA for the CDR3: TGTGCCATCACCCGACTAGTGGGTGGGGCAGATACGCAGTATTTT.

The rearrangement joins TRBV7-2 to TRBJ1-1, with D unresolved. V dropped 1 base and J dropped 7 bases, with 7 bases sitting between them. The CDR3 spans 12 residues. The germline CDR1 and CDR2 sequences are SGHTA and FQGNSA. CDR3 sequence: CASSLGRVEAFF. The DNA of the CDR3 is TGTGCCAGCAGCTTAGGGCGGGTTGAAGCTTTCTTT.

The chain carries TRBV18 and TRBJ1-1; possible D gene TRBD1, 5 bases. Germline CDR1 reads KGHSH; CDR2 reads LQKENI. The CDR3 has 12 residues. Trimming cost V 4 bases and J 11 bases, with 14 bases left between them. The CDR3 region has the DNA TGTGCCAGCTCACTACAGGAGGGAGTCGCTTTCTTT. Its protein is CASSLQEGVAFF.

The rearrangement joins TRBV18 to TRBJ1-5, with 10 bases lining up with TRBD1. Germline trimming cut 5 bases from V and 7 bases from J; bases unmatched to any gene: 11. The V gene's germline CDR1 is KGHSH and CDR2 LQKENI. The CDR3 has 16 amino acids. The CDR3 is CASSFSGTGVGQPQHF. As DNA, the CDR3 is TGTGCCAGCTCATTTTCCGGGACAGGGGTAGGGCAGCCCCAGCATTTT.

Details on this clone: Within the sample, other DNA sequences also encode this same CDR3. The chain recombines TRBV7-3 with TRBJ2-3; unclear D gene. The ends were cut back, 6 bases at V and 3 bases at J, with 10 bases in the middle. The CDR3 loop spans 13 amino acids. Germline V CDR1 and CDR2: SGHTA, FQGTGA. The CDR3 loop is CASSPQATDTQYF. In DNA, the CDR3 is TGTGCCAGCAGTCCTCAAGCGACAGATACGCAGTATTTT.

The CDR3 is CASSDWAGGGTDTQYF. DNA for the CDR3: TGTGCCAGCAGTGACTGGGCAGGGGGAGGCACAGATACGCAGTATTTT. The genes are TRBV6-4 and TRBJ2-3; 7 bases map to TRBD1. CDR3 length equals 16 residues. Trimming removed 1 base from V and 1 base from J; junction bases left unmatched: 5. Per germline, CDR1 MRHNA and CDR2 SNTAGT.

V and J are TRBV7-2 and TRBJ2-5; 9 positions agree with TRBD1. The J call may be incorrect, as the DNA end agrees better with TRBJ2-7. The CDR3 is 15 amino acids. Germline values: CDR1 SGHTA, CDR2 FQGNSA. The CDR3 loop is CASSSRDRAPYEQYF. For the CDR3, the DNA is TGTGCCAGCAGCTCCCGGGACAGGGCCCCCTACGAGCAGTACTTC.

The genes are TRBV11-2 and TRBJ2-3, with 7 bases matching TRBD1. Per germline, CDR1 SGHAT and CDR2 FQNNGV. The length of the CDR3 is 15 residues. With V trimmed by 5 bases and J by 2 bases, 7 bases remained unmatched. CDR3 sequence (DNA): TGTGCCAGCAGCCCCTTGACAGGGTACACAGATACGCAGTATTTT. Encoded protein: CASSPLTGYTDTQYF. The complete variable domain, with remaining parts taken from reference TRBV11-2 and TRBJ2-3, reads EAGVAQSPRYKIIEKRQSVAFWCNPISGHATLYWYQQILGQGPKLLIQFQNNGVVDDSQLPKDRFSAERLKGVDSTLKIQPAKLEDSAVYLCASSPLTGYTDTQYFGPGTRLTVL.

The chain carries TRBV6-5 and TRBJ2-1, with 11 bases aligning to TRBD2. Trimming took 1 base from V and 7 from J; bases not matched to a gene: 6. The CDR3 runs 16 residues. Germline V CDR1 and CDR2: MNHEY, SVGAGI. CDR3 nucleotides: TGTGCCAGCAGTTACTGGAGTAGCGGGAGGGGTAATGAGCAGTTCTTC. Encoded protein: CASSYWSSGRGNEQFF.

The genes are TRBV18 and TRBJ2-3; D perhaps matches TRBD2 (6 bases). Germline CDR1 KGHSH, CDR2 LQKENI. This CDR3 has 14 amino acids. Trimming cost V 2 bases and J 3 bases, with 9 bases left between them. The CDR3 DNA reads TGTGCCAGCTCACCAGTGCGGGAAACAGATACGCAGTATTTT. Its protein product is CASSPVRETDTQYF.

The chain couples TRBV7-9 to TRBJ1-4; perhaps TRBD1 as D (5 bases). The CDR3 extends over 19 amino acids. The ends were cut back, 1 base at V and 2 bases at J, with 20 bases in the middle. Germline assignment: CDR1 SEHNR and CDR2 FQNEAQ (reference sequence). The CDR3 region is CASSLEPHGGEGTNEKLFF. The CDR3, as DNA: TGTGCCAGCAGCTTAGAACCCCACGGAGGGGAGGGGACTAATGAAAAACTGTTTTTT.

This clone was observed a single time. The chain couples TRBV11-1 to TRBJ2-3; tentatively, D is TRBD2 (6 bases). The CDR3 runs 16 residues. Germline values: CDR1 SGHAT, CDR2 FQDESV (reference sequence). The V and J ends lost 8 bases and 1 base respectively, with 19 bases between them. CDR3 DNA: TGTGCCAGCGAGAAACGGGGGTGGGAGCGCACAGATACGCAGTATTTT. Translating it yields CASEKRGWERTDTQYF.

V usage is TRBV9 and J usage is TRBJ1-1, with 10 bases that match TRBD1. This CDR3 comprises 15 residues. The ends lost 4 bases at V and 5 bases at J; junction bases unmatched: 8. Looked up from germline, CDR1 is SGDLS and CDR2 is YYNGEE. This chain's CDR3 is CASSPSGTGVTEAFF. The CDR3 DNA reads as TGTGCCAGCAGCCCCTCCGGGACAGGGGTGACTGAAGCTTTCTTT.

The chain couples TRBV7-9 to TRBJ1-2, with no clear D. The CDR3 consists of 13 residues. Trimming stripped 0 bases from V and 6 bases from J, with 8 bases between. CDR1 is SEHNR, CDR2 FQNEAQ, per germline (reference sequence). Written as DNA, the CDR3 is TGTGCCAGCAGCTTAGCAACAGCCGATGGCTACACCTTC. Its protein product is CASSLATADGYTF.

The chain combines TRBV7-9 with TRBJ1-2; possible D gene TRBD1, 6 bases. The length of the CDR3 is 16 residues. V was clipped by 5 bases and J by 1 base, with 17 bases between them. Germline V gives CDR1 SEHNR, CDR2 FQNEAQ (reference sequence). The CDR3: CASSPTRDTNNYGYTF. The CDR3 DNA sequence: TGTGCCAGCAGCCCAACTCGGGACACGAATAACTATGGCTACACCTTC.

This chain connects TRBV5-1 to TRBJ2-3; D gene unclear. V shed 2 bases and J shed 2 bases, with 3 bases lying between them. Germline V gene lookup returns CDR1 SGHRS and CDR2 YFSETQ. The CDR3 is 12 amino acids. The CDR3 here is CASSLLTDTQYF. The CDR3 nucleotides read TGCGCCAGCAGCTTACTCACAGATACGCAGTATTTT.

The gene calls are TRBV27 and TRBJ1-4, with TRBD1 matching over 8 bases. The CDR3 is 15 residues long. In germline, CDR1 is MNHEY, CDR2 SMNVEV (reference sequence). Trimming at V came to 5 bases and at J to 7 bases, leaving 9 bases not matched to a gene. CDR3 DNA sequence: TGTGCCAGCAGTATAGGACAGGGAGAACGTGAAAAACTGTTTTTT. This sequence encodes CASSIGQGEREKLFF.